The 8 T cell receptor beta chains below were found in one sample sequenced in a study of spatial heterogeneity in lung cancer. TCRdb itself ran the 5' RACE reads through MiXCR, one entry per CDR3 protein. The sample holds a few thousand distinct CDR3 sequences, 30% to 35% seen once. Time point: sample taken at primary tumor resection. Whole RNA obtained from tumor, nontumor lung or frozen PBMC underwent sequencing without sorting. The specimen was PBMCs, collected at surgery. The receptors come from a male donor with early-stage non-small cell lung cancer.

As concerns this clonotype: This beta chain was picked up by a library intended for alpha chains and is off target, so its count carries little meaning. This sequence joins TRBV6-5 and TRBJ2-6; D is perhaps TRBD1 (5 bases). This CDR3 is built from 15 residues. The germline CDR1 and CDR2 sequences are MNHEY and SVGAGI. Trimming stripped 5 bases from V and 2 bases from J, with 10 bases between. The CDR3 nucleotides read TGTGCCAGCAGTGTCGTAGGGGCTGGGGCCAACGTCCTGACTTTC. Its protein product is CASSVVGAGANVLTF.

This clonotype was seen more than once but under ten times. A library prepared for alpha chains yielded this beta chain as an off-target read; its size is of little meaning. The rearrangement joins TRBV6-1 to TRBJ2-4, with 8 bases lining up with TRBD1. The ends lost 6 bases at V and 6 bases at J; junction bases unmatched: 7. The CDR3 has 14 amino acids. Germline assignment: CDR1 MNHNS and CDR2 SASEGT. In DNA form, the CDR3 reads TGTGCCAGCAGGGAGACAGGGGATGGAAACATTCAGTACTTC. It yields the protein CASRETGDGNIQYF.

In its sample, this clonotype was seen a few times. This beta chain turned up in a library designed for alpha chains; as an off-target read, its abundance says little. V and J are TRBV10-3 and TRBJ2-3; 7 nucleotides align to TRBD1. The CDR3 runs 15 residues. Germline V gene data show CDR1 as ENHRY and CDR2 as SYGVKD. Losses at the gene ends were 3 bases for V and 4 bases for J; bases not matched to a gene: 7. CDR3 sequence: CAISERGQAADTQYF. The CDR3 bases are TGTGCCATCAGTGAACGTGGACAGGCAGCAGATACGCAGTATTTT.

This clonotype was picked up a small number of times. Found in a library prepared for alpha chains, this beta chain is an off-target read, and its abundance has little meaning. This chain uses TRBV3-1 with TRBJ2-2; D uncertain. CDR1 and CDR2 from the germline V gene are LGHDT and YNNKEL (reference sequence). Between the trimmed V and J ends, which lost 4 bases and 8 bases, there was a span of 8 bases. The CDR3 runs to 12 residues. This CDR3 reads CASSPPGGELFF. The DNA for the CDR3 is TGTGCCAGCAGCCCACCCGGGGGGGAGCTGTTTTTT. Full variable domain (missing parts from reference TRBV3-1 and TRBJ2-2): DTAVSQTPKYLVTQMGNDKSIKCEQNLGHDTMYWYKQDSKKFLKIMFSYNNKELIINETVPNRFSPKSPDKAHLNLHINSLELGDSAVYFCASSPPGGELFFGEGSRLTVL.

On this clonotype: A library prepared for alpha chains yielded this beta chain as an off-target read; its size is of little meaning. V usage is TRBV24-1 and J usage is TRBJ2-3; a weak D match, TRBD1 (6 bases). This CDR3 contains 15 residues. In germline, CDR1 is KGHDR, CDR2 SFDVKD. V was cut by 0 bases and J by 6 bases, with 12 bases left in between. The CDR3 DNA reads TGTGCCACCAGTGATTTGGAAGGACAGACCGATACGCAGTATTTT. The encoded protein is CATSDLEGQTDTQYF.

To note about this clonotype: A library made for alpha chains picked up this beta chain off target, so its size means little. V usage is TRBV19 and J usage is TRBJ2-1, with 12 bases identical to TRBD2. Germline V gene data show CDR1 as LNHDA and CDR2 as SQIVND (reference sequence). The length of the CDR3 is 17 residues. Losses at the gene ends were 5 bases for V and 8 bases for J; bases not matched to a gene: 13. In nucleotides, the CDR3 is TGTGCCAGTAGTCATAGAGGGAGGACTAGCGGGAATCATGAGCAGTTCTTC. It translates to CASSHRGRTSGNHEQFF.

This clonotype was detected a few times. A library made for alpha chains picked up this beta chain off target, so its size means little. The rearrangement links TRBV30 to TRBJ2-3; possibly TRBD2 for D (6 bases). Trimming removed 5 bases at V and 2 bases at J, with 11 bases between. Germline loops: CDR1 GTSNPN, CDR2 SVGIG (reference sequence). CDR3 length: 13 amino acids. CDR3 nucleotides: TGTGCCTGGGGGCGGGATTACACAGATACGCAGTATTTT. This encodes CAWGRDYTDTQYF.

This clonotype turned up a few times. Found in a library prepared for alpha chains, this beta chain is an off-target read, and its abundance has little meaning. V gene TRBV6-5 combines with J gene TRBJ2-3; 10 positions match TRBD1. The germline V gene encodes CDR1 MNHEY and CDR2 SVGAGI. The CDR3 covers 15 residues. The junction had 4 bases not matched to a gene; V was cut back by 2 bases and J by 5 bases. The CDR3 loop is CASSYRQGAGDTQYF. CDR3 DNA sequence: TGTGCCAGCAGTTACCGACAGGGGGCTGGAGATACGCAGTATTTT.